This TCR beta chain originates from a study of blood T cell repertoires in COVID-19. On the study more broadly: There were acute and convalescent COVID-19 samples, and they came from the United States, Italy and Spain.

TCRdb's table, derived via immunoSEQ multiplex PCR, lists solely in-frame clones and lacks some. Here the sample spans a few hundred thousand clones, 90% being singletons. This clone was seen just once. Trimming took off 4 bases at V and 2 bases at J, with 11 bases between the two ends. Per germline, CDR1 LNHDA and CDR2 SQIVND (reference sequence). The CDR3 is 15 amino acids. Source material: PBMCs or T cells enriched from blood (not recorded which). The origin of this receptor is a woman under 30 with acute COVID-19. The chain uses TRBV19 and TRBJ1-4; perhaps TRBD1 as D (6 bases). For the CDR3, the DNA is TGTGCCAGTAGTAGTCAGGGGACCACTAATGAAAAACTGTTTTTT. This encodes CASSSQGTTNEKLFF.